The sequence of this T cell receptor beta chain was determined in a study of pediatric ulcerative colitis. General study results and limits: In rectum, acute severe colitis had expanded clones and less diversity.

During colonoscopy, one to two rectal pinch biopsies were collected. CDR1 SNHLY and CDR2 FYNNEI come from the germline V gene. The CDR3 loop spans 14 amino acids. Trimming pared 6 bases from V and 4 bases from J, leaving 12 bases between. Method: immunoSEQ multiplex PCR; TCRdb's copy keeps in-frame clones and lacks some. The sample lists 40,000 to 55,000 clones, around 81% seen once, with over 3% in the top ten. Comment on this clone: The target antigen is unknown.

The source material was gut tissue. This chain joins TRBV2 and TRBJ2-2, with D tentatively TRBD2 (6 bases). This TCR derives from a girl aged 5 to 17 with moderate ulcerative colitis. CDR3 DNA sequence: TGTGCCAGCAGGGGGGTCGGGGGCACCGGGGAGCTGTTTTTT. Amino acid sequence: CASRGVGGTGELFF. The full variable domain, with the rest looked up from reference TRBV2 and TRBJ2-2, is EPEVTQTPSHQVTQMGQEVILRCVPISNHLYFYWYRQILGQKVEFLVSFYNNEISEKSEIFDDQFSVERPDGSNFTLKIRSTKLEDSAMYFCASRGVGGTGELFFGEGSRLTVL.